The clone carrying this TCR beta chain showed up just a few times. Investigators divided CD4+ cells into CD45RA+ naive and CD45RA-negative memory subsets. This sample is drawn from a study of shared clonotypes between healthy human individuals. Study details: Sampling drew on donors who were a couple of women and a few men aged 18 to 49.

CDR3 length: 14 residues. The trim removed 8 bases at V and 4 bases at J, leaving 9 bases unmatched. Germline lookup yields CDR1 SNHLY and CDR2 FYNNEI. Sequencing used immunoSEQ multiplex PCR; TCRdb keeps in-frame clones, though not all of them. The sample carries over 850,000 clones, 75% to 85% recorded once. The chain employs TRBV2 and TRBJ2-7; TRBD2 aligns across 9 bases. The TCR was taken from a man younger than 30 in good health. Some clones in this sample may be carry-over from other donors' samples. Sample: memory CD4+ T cells from PBMCs. Described subset: CD45RA-negative fraction. CDR3 region: CASVFAGGEYEQYF. The DNA for the CDR3 is TGTGCCAGCGTCTTCGCGGGGGGGGAATACGAGCAGTACTTC.